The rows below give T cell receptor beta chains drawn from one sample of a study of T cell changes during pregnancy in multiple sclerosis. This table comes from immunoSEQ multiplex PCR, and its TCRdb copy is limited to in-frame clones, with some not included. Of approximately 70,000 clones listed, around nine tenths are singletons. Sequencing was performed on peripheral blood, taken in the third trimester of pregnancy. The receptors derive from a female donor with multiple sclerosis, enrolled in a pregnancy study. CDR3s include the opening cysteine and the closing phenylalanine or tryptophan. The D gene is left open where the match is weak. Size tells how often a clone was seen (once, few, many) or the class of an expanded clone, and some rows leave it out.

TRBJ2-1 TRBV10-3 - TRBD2 TGTGCCATCAGTGGGGGTAGCGGGAGGGCCTTGGAAATCAATGAGCAGTTCTTC CAISGGSGRALEINEQFF
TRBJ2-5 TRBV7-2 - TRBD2 TGTGCCAGCAGCTTAGCGGAGTGGACTAGCGGGAGGAGGTGGGAGACCCAGTACTTC CASSLAEWTSGRRWETQYF
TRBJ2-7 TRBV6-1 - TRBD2 TGTGCCAGCAGGATAGCGGGAGCTCTCGACGTGCAGTACTTC CASRIAGALDVQYF
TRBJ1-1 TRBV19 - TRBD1 TGTGCCAGTAGTACGGATCCCGGGACAGGGGTGAAGAACACTGAAGCTTTCTTT CASSTDPGTGVKNTEAFF
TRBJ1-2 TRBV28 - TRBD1 TGTGCCAGCAGTTTATTGACAGGGGGCTATGGCTACACCTTC CASSLLTGGYGYTF
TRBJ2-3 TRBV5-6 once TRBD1 TGTGCCAGCAGCGCGGACAGGGGTGGCACAGATACGCAGTATTTT CASSADRGGTDTQYF
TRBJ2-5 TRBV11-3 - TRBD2 TGTGCCAGCAGCCCAGGCAGCGGGAGTACTAGAGAGACCCAGTACTTC CASSPGSGSTRETQYF
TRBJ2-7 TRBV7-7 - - TGTGCCAGCAGCTTAGCACCAAACGAGCAGTACTTC CASSLAPNEQYF
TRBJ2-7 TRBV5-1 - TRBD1 TGCGCCAGCAGGAAGCCGGGACAGGGCTACGAGCAGTACTTC CASRKPGQGYEQYF
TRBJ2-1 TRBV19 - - TGTGCCAGTAGTCCCCGGAGATACAATGAGCAGTTCTTC CASSPRRYNEQFF
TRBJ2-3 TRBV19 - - TGTGCCAGTAGTAGCTACGGGACTTTGACAGATACGCAGTATTTT CASSSYGTLTDTQYF
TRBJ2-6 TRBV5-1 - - TGCGCCAGCAGCTTGGTAGTCTCTGGGGCCAACGTCCTGACTTTC CASSLVVSGANVLTF
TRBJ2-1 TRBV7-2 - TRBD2 TGTGCCAGCAGCTTAGGGGGACTAGCGGGAGTATCTGAGCAGTTCTTC CASSLGGLAGVSEQFF
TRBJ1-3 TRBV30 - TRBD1 TGTGCCTGGAGTACACCGGGACAGGGGGCAAGGTCTGGAAACACCATATATTTT CAWSTPGQGARSGNTIYF
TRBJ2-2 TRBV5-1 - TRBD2 TGCGCCAGCAGGAGTAGTAGCGGGGGGACCGGGGAGCTGTTTTTT CASRSSSGGTGELFF
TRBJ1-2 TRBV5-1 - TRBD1 TGCGCCAGCAGCTTGGTGGGACAGGGATATGGCTACACCTTC CASSLVGQGYGYTF
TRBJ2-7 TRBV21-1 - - TGTGCCAGCAGCAAAGCACTAGCGGGGATCTACGAGCAGTACTTC CASSKALAGIYEQYF